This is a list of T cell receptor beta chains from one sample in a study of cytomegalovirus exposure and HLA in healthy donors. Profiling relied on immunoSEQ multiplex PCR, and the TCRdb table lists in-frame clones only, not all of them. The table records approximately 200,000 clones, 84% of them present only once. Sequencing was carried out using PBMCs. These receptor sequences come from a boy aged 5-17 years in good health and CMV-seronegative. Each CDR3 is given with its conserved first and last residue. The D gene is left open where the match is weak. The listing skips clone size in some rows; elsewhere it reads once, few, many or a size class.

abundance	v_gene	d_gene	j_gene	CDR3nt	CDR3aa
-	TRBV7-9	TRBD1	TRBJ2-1	TGTTCCAGCAGCCCCAGGACAGGGGGCTTTTACAATGAGCAGTTCTTC	CSSSPRTGGFYNEQFF
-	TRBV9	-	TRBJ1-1	TGTGCCAGCAGCGCTTCTCTTGGTCTTAGCGCTGAAGCTTTCTTT	CASSASLGLSAEAFF
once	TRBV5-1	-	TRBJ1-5	TGCGCCAGCAGCTTGGGAGGGACACCAAATCAGCCCCAGCATTTT	CASSLGGTPNQPQHF
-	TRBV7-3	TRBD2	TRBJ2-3	TGTGCCAGCAGCTTAGTCCCCGGGACTAGCGGGACTAGCACAGATACGCAGTATTTT	CASSLVPGTSGTSTDTQYF
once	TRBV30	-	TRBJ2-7	TGTGCCCGCGGGACCCAGAGCTCCTACGAGCAGTACTTC	CARGTQSSYEQYF
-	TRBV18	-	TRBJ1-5	TGTGCCAGCTCATTAACAGGGCTCAGCAATCAGCCCCAGCATTTT	CASSLTGLSNQPQHF
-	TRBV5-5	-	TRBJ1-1	TGTGCCAGCAGCTTGTATGGGGAGACTGAAGCTTTCTTT	CASSLYGETEAFF
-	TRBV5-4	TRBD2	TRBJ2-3	TGTGCCAGCAGCTCGGGAGTAGCGGGAGCTTCTTGGGGAGATACGCAGTATTTT	CASSSGVAGASWGDTQYF
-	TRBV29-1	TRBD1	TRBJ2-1	TGCAGCGTTGAGACCGTTACAGGGGGGTTTTACAATGAGCAGTTCTTC	CSVETVTGGFYNEQFF
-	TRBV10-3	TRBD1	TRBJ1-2	TGTGCCATCAGCGAAAGAACAGGGGAGGCCTATGGCTACACCTTC	CAISERTGEAYGYTF
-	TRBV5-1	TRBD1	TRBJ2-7	TGCGCCAGCAGCACCCGGACACTACAGGACAGGGGGAACGAGCAGTACTTC	CASSTRTLQDRGNEQYF
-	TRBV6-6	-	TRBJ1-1	TGTGCCAGCACCACGGGAGGGTTGCCTGAAGCTTTCTTT	CASTTGGLPEAFF
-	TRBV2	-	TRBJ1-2	TGTGCCAGCACTGAGGGGCTCGCCACTAACTATGGCTACACCTTC	CASTEGLATNYGYTF
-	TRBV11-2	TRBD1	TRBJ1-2	TGTGCCAGCAGCCTGTGGGGACAGCCGGATGGCTACACCTTC	CASSLWGQPDGYTF
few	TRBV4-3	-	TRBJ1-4	TGCGCCAGCAGCGCACCGGGCTTTGGGGCTGAAAAACTGTTTTTT	CASSAPGFGAEKLFF
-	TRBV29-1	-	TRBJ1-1	TGCAGCGGGGCGAACACTGAAGCTTTCTTT	CSGANTEAFF
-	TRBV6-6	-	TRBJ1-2	TGTGCCAGCGGCCGGGACTCGGGTGGCTACACCTTC	CASGRDSGGYTF
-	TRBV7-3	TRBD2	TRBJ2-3	TGTGCCAGCAGCTACCTGCCTAGCGGTACAGATACGCAGTATTTT	CASSYLPSGTDTQYF
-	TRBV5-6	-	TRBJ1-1	TGTGCCAGCAGCTCCTTTAACACTGAAGCTTTCTTT	CASSSFNTEAFF
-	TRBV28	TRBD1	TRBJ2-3	TGTGCCAGCAGTGGCTCCGGGACAGCCACAGATACGCAGTATTTT	CASSGSGTATDTQYF
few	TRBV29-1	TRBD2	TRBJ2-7	TGCAGCGGGTCGGGGACTAGCGGGAGCTCCTACGAGCAGTACTTC	CSGSGTSGSSYEQYF
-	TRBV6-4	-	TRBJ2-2	TGTGCCAGCAGTGACTCGATCCAGGGGCACACCGGGGAGCTGTTTTTT	CASSDSIQGHTGELFF
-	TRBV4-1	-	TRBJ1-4	TGCGCCAGCAGCCAACCGGGAAAAGAAAAACTGTTTTTT	CASSQPGKEKLFF
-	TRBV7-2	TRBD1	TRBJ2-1	TGTGCCAGCAGCTCCTCCCGGACAGGGTTTAGGTTCTTC	CASSSSRTGFRFF
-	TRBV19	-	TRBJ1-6	TGTGCCAGTAGTATTAGTGGGCCACCCCTCCACTTT	CASSISGPPLHF
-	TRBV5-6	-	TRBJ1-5	TGTGCCAGCAGCGAGACAGGAGACAATCAGCCCCAGCATTTT	CASSETGDNQPQHF
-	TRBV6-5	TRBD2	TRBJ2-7	TGTGCCAGCAGTTACTACGGGGGGGGCCTCTCCTACGAGCAGTACTTC	CASSYYGGGLSYEQYF
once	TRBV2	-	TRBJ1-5	TGTGCCAGCAACACCGGGAGGGAACAGCCCCAGCATTTT	CASNTGREQPQHF
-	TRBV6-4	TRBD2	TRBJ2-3	TGTGCCAGCAGTGACGGGACTAGCGGACCCGATACGCAGTATTTT	CASSDGTSGPDTQYF